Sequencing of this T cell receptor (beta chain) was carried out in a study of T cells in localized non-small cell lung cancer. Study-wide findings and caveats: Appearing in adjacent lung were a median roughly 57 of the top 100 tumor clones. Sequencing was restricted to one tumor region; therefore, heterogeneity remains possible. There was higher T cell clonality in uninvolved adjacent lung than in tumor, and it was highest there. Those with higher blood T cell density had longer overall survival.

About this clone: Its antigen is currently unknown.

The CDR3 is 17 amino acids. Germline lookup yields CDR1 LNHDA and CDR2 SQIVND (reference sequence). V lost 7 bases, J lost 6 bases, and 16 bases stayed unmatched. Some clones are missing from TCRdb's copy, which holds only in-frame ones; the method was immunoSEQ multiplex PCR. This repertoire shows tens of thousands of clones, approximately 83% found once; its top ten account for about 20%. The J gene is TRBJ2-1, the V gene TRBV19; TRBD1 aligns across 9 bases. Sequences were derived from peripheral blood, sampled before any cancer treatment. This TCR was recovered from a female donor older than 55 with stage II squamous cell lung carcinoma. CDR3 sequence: CASNYSPFGTGLNEQFF. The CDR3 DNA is TGTGCCAGTAACTACTCTCCCTTCGGGACAGGGCTCAATGAGCAGTTCTTC.